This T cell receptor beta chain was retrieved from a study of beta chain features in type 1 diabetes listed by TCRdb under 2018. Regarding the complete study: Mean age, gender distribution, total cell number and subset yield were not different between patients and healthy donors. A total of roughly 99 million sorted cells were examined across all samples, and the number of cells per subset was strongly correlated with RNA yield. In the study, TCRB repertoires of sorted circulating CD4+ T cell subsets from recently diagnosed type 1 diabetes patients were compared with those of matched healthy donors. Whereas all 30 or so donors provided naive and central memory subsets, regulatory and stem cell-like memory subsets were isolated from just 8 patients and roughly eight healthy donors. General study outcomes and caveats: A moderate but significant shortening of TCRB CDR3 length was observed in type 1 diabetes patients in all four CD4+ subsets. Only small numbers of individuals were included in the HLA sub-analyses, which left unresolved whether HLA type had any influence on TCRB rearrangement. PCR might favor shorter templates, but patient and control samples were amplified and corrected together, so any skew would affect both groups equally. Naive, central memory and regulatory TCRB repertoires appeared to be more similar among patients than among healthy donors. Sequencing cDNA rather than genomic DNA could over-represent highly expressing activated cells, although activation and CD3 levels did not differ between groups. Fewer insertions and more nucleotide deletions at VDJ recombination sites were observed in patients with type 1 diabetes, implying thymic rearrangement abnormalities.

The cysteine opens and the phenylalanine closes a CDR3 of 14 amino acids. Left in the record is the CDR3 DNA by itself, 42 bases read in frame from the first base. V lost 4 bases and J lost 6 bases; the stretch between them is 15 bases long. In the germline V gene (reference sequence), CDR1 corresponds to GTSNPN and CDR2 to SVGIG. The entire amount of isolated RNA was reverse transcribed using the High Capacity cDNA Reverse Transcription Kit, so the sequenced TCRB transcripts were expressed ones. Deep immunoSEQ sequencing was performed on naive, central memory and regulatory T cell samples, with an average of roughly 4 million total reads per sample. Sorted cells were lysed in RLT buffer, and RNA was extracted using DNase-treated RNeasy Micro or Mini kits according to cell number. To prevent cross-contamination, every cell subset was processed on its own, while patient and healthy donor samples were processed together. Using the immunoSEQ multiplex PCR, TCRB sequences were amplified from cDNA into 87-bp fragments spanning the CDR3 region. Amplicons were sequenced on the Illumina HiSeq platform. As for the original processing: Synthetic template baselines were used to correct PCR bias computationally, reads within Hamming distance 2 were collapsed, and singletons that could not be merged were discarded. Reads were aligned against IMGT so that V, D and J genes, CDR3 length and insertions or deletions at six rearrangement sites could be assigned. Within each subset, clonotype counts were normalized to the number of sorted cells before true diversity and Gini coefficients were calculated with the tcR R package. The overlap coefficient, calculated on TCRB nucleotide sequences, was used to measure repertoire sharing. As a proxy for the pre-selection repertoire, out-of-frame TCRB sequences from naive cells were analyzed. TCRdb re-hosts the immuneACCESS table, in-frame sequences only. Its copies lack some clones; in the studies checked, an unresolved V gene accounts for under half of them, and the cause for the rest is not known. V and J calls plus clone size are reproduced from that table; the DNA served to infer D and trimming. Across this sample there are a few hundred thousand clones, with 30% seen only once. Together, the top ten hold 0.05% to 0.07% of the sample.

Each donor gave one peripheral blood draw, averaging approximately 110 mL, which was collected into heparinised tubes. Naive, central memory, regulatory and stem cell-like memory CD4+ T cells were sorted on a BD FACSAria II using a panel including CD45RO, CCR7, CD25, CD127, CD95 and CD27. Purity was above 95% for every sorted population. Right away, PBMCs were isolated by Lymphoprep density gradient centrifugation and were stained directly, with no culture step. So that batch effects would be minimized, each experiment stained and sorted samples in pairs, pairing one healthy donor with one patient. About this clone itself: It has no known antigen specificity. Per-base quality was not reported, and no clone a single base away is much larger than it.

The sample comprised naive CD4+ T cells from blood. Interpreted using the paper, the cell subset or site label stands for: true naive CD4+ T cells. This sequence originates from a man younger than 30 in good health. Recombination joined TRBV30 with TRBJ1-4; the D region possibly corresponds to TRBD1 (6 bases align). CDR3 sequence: CAWTRARGYEKLFF. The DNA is TGTGCCTGGACTCGGGCCAGGGGTTATGAAAAACTGTTTTTT. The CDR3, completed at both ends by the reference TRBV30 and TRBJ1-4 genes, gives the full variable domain SQTIHQWPATLVQPVGSPLSLECTVEGTSNPNLYWYRQAAGRGLQLLFYSVGIGQISSEVPQNLSASRPQDRQFILSSKKLLLSDSGFYLCAWTRARGYEKLFFGSGTQLSVL.